The present TCR beta chain was sequenced within a study of T cell changes during pregnancy in multiple sclerosis. Germline-derived CDR1 and CDR2 are GTSNPN and SVGIG (reference sequence). The length of the CDR3 is 13 residues. The J segment lost 3 bases and the V segment lost 6 bases, leaving 4 bases of the junction unmatched. The assay was immunoSEQ multiplex PCR, and TCRdb's table has in-frame clones only and misses some. The table has about 61,000 clones, about nine tenths seen once; the top ten hold roughly 0.89%. Sample: peripheral blood, taken in the first trimester of pregnancy. This clonotype originated in a female donor in good health, enrolled as a control in a pregnancy study. This chain uses TRBV30 with TRBJ2-7; 11 nucleotides align to TRBD1. CDR3 DNA: TGTGCCTGCCCGGGACAGGGGGTCTACGAGCAGTACTTC. This gives the protein CACPGQGVYEQYF.